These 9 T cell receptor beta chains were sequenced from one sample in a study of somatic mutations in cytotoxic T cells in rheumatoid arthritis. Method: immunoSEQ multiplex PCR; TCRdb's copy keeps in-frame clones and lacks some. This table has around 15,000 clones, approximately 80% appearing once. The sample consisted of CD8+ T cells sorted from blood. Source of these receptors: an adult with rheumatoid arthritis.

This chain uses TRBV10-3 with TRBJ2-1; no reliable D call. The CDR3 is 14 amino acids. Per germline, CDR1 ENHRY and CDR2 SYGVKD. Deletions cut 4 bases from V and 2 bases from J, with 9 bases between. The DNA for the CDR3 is TGTGCCATCAGTGGGTCAGAAACCTACAATGAGCAGTTCTTC. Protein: CAISGSETYNEQFF.

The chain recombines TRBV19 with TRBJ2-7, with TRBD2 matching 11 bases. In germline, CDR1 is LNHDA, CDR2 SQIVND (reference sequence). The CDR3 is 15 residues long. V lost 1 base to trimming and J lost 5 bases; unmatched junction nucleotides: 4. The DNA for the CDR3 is TGTGCCAGTAGTATAGTGGCTAGCGGGGGGAACGAGCAGTACTTC. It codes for CASSIVASGGNEQYF.

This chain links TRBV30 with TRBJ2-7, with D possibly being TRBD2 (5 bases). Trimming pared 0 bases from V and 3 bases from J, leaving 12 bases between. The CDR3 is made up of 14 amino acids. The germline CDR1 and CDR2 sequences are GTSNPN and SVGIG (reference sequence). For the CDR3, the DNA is TGTGCCTGGAGTGTCGGTAGCGCACACTACGAGCAGTACTTC. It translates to CAWSVGSAHYEQYF.

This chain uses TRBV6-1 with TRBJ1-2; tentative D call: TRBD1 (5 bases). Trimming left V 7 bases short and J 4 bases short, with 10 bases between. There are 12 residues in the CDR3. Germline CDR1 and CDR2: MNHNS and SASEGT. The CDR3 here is CASTGGSYGYTF. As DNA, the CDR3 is TGTGCCAGCACGGGGGGTAGCTATGGCTACACCTTC.

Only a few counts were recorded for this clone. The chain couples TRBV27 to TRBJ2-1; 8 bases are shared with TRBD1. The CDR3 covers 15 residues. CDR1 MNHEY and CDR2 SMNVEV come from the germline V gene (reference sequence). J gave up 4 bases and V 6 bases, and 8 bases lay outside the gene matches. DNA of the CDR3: TGTGCCAGCAGGCCTCAGGACAGGGCTTACAATGAGCAGTTCTTC. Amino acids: CASRPQDRAYNEQFF.

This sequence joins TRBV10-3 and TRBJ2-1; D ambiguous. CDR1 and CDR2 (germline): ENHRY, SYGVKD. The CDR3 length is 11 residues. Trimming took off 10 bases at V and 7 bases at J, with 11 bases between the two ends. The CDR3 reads CATGALNEQFF. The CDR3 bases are TGTGCCACGGGCGCCCTTAATGAGCAGTTCTTC.

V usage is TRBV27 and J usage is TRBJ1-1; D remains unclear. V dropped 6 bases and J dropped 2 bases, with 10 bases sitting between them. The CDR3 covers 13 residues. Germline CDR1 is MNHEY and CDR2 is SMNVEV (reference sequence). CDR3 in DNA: TGTGCCAGCAGCCTTGGCCCCAACACTGAAGCTTTCTTT. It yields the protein CASSLGPNTEAFF.

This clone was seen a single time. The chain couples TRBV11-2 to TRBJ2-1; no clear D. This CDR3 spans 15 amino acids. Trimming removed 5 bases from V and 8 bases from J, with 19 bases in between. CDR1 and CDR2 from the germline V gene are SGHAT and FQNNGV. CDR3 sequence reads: CASSLGFASGDEQFF. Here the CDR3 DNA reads TGTGCCAGCAGCCTTGGGTTTGCGTCCGGCGATGAGCAGTTCTTC. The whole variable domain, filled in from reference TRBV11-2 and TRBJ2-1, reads EAGVAQSPRYKIIEKRQSVAFWCNPISGHATLYWYQQILGQGPKLLIQFQNNGVVDDSQLPKDRFSAERLKGVDSTLKIQPAKLEDSAVYLCASSLGFASGDEQFFGPGTRLTVL.

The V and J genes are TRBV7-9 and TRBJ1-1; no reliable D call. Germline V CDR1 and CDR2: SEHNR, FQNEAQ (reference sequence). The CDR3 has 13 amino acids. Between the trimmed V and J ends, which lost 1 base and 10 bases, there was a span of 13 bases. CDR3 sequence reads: CASSLELLVGAFF. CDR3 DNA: TGTGCCAGCAGCTTAGAGCTATTGGTCGGAGCTTTCTTT.